This T cell receptor beta chain originates from a study of T cell clones after liver transplantation. The CDR3 contains 14 residues. Trimming left V 7 bases short and J 7 bases short, with 16 bases between. Germline assignment: CDR1 MDHEN and CDR2 SYDVKM. Study-wide results and limits: Conclusions were preliminary, with small, heterogeneous patient groups.

The assay was immunoSEQ multiplex PCR, and TCRdb's table has in-frame clones only and misses some. Of tens of thousands of clones in the sample, about 84% were seen once. On this clone itself: The antigen remains unidentified.

The rearrangement uses TRBV28 and TRBJ2-2; D gene ambiguous. The source was CD4+ T cells from blood, collected around 42 months after liver transplant. The receptor was isolated from a human patient who received a liver transplant. Some T cells may arise from the graft donor. The CDR3 coding sequence is TGTGCCAGCACCATAATGGCCGGCAGCGGGGAGCTGTTTTTT. Protein product: CASTIMAGSGELFF.